This T cell receptor (beta chain) was captured by sequencing in a study of blood T cell repertoires in COVID-19. Unmatched junction bases numbered 5, after V lost 4 bases and J lost 4 bases. CDR1 is LGHDT and CDR2 is YNNKEL in the germline V gene (reference sequence). CDR3 length: 15 residues. How the authors handled the data: The authors estimated nucleated cell counts from reference gene primer amplification. Clones were read by immunoSEQ multiplex PCR, and TCRdb kept only the in-frame ones, dropping some. The V and J calls and clone size come from that table; D and trimming were worked out from the DNA. This repertoire shows about 56,000 clones, 84% found once; its top ten account for over 10%.

The sample was peripheral blood. V is TRBV3-1 (or the pseudogene TRBV3-2) and J is TRBJ2-5; 11 positions agree with TRBD1. The sequence derives from a woman older than 75 with acute or convalescent COVID-19. CDR3 bases: TGTGCCAGCAGCCGCATAGGGACAGGGGGAGAGACCCAGTACTTC. Translating it yields CASSRIGTGGETQYF.